This T cell receptor beta chain appears in the sequencing data of a study of identical twins. Notes on the study in general: Zero-insertion analyses were open to partial confounding by invariant MAIT and iNKT cells. A cross-sectional statistical analysis, not follow-up of the same donors, supported the conclusions.

Every donor was a healthy Caucasian. This CDR3 is built from 16 residues. Germline CDR1 reads KGHSH; CDR2 reads LQKENI. The V end was cut by 0 bases, the J end by 5 bases, with 14 bases between. Worth noting for this clonotype: Its target is unknown.

A universal primer site was added by template switching, and unique molecular identifiers were carried by the cDNA. MiXCR, applied by TCRdb to the 5' RACE reads, yields one record per CDR3 protein. The table lists about 690,000 distinct CDR3 sequences, around 6% of them singletons, with about 2% in the top ten. The specimen sequenced was naive T cells sorted from blood. The sequence was obtained from a man aged 18 to 35 in good health. The chain carries TRBV18 and TRBJ2-1, with D possibly TRBD2 on 6 matching bases. The CDR3 protein is CASSPPGLNPHNEQFF. The CDR3 DNA follows: TGTGCCAGCTCACCACCAGGACTAAATCCGCACAATGAGCAGTTCTTC.